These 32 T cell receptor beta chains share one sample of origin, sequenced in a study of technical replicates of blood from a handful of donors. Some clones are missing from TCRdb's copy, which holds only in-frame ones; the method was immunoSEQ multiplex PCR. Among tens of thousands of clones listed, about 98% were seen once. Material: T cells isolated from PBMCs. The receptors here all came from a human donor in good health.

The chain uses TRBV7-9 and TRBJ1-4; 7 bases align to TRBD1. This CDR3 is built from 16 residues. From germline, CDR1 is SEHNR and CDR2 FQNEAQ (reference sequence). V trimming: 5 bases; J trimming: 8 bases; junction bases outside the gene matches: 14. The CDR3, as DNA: TGTGCCAGCAGCCAAAGCCTTGGACAGGTCCGGGAAAAACTGTTTTTT. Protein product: CASSQSLGQVREKLFF.

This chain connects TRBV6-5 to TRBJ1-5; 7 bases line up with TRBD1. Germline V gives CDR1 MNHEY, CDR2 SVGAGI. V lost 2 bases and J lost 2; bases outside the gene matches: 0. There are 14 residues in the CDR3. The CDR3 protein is CASSYTGGNQPQHF. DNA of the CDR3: TGTGCCAGCAGTTACACAGGGGGCAATCAGCCCCAGCATTTT.

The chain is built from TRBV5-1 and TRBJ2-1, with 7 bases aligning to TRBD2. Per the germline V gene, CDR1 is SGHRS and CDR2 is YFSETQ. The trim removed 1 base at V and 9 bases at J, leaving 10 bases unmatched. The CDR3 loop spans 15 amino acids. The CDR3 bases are TGCGCCAGCAGCTTGTTTGCGGGAGCTCTGGGTGAGCAGTTCTTC. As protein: CASSLFAGALGEQFF. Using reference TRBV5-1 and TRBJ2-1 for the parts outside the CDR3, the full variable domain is KAGVTQTPRYLIKTRGQQVTLSCSPISGHRSVSWYQQTPGQGLQFLFEYFSETQRNKGNFPGRFSGRQFSNSRSEMNVSTLELGDSALYLCASSLFAGALGEQFFGPGTRLTVL.

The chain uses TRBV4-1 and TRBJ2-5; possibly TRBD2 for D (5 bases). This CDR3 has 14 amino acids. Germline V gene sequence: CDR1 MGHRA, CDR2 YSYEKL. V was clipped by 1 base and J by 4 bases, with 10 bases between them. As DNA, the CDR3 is TGCGCCAGCAGCCAAGTTAACGGAGGAGAGACCCAGTACTTC. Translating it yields CASSQVNGGETQYF.

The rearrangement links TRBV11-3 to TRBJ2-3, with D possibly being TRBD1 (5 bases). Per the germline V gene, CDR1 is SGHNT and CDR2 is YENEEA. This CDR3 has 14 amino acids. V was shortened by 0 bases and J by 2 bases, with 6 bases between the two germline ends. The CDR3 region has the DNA TGTGCCAGCAGCTTAGACAGGGACACAGATACGCAGTATTTT. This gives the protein CASSLDRDTDTQYF.

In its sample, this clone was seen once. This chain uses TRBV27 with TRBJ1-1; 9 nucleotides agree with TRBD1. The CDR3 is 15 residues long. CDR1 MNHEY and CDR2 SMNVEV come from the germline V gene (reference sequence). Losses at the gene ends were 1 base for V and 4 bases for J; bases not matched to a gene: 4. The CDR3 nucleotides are TGTGCCAGCAGTTTATATGGACAGGGGACCACTGAAGCTTTCTTT. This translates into CASSLYGQGTTEAFF.

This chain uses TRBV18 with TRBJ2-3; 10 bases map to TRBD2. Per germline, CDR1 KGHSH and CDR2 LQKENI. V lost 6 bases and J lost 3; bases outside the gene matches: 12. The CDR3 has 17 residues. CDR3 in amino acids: CASSPTRLAGGTDTQYF. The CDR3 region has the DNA TGTGCCAGCTCCCCCACAAGACTAGCGGGCGGAACAGATACGCAGTATTTT.

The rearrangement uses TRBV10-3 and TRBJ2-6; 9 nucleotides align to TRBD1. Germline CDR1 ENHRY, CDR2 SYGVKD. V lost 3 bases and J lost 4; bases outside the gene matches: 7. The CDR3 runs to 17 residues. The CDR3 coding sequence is TGTGCCATCAGTGACCCGGGACAGGGTGCAGGGGCCAACGTCCTGACTTTC. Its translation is CAISDPGQGAGANVLTF.

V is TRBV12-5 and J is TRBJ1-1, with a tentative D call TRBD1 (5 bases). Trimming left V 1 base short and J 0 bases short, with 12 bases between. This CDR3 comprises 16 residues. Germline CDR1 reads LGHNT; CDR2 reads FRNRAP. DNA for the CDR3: TGTGCTAGTGGTTTGGAAATCGGGGGGATGAACACTGAAGCTTTCTTT. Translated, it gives CASGLEIGGMNTEAFF.

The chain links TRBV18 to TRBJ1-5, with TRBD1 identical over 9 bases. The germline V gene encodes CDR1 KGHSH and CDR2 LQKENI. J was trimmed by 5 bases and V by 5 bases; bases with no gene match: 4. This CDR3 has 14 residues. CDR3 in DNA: TGTGCCAGCTCAGGGGGACAGGGATATCAGCCCCAGCATTTT. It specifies CASSGGQGYQPQHF.

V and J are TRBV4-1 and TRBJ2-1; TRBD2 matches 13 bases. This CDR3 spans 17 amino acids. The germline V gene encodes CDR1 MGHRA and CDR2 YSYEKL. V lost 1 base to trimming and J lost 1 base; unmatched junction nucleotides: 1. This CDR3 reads CASSQGTSGSSYNEQFF. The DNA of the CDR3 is TGCGCCAGCAGCCAAGGGACTAGCGGGAGTTCCTACAATGAGCAGTTCTTC.

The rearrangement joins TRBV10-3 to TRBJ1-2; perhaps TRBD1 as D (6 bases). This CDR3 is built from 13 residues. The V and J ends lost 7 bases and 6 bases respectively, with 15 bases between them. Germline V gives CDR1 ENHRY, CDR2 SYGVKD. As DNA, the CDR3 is TGTGCCATCACCGGACAGATAGGGGATGGCTACACCTTC. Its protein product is CAITGQIGDGYTF.

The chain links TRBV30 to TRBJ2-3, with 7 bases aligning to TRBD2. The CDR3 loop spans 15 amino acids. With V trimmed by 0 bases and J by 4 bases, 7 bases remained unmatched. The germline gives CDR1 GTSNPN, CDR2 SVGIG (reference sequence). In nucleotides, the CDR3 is TGTGCCTGGAGTGTACTTATGGGGGGGGCAGATACGCAGTATTTT. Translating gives CAWSVLMGGADTQYF. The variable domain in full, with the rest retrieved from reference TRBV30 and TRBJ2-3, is SQTIHQWPATLVQPVGSPLSLECTVEGTSNPNLYWYRQAAGRGLQLLFYSVGIGQISSEVPQNLSASRPQDRQFILSSKKLLLSDSGFYLCAWSVLMGGADTQYFGPGTRLTVL.

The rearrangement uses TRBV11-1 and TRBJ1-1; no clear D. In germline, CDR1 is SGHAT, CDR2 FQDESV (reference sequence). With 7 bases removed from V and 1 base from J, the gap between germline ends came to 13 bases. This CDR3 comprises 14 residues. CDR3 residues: CASTEAKANTEAFF. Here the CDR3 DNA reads TGTGCCAGCACCGAGGCCAAGGCGAACACTGAAGCTTTCTTT.

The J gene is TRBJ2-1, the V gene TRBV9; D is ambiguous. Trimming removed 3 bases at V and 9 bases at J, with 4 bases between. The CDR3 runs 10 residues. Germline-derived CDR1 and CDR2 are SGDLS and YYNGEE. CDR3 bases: TGTGCCAGCAGCGCGAGTGAGCAGTTCTTC. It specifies CASSASEQFF.

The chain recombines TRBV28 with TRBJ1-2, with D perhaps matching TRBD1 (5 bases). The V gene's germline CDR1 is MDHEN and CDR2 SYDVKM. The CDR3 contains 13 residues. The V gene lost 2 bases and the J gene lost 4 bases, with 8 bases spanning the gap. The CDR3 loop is CASSLGGVYGYTF. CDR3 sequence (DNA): TGTGCCAGCAGTTTAGGAGGGGTCTATGGCTACACCTTC.

CDR3 residues: CASKPMASGSTWVDNEQFF. The CDR3 DNA follows: TGTGCCAGCAAGCCAATGGCTAGCGGGAGCACCTGGGTCGACAATGAGCAGTTCTTC. V usage is TRBV5-5 and J usage is TRBJ2-1, with TRBD2 matching 10 bases. Germline CDR1 and CDR2: SGHKS and YYEKEE (reference sequence). V dropped 6 bases and J dropped 5; count of bases not matched to a gene: 20. The CDR3 loop spans 19 amino acids.

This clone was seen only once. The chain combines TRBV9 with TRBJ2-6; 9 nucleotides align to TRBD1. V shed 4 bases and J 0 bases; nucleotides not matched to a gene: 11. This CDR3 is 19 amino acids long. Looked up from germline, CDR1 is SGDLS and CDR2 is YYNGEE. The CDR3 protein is CASSHPSTGGNSGANVLTF. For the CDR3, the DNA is TGTGCCAGCAGCCACCCCTCGACAGGGGGAAACTCTGGGGCCAACGTCCTGACTTTC.

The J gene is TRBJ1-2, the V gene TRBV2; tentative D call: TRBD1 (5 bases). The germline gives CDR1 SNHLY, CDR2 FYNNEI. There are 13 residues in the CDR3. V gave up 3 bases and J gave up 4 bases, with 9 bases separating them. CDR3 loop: CASSEGLSYGYTF. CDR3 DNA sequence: TGTGCCAGCAGTGAGGGACTTTCCTATGGCTACACCTTC.

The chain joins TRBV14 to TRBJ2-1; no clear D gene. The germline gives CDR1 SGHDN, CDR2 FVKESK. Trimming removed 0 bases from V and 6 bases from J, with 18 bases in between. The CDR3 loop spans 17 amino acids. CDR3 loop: CASSQDAPRYESNEQFF. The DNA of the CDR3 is TGTGCCAGCAGCCAAGATGCCCCTAGGTACGAGTCCAATGAGCAGTTCTTC.

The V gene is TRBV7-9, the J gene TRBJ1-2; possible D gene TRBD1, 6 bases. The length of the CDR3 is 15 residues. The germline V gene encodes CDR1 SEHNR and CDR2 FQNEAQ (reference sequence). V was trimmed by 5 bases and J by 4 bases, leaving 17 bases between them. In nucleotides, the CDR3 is TGTGCCAGCAGCCTTAGACAGGATCCCTCCTATGGCTACACCTTC. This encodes CASSLRQDPSYGYTF.

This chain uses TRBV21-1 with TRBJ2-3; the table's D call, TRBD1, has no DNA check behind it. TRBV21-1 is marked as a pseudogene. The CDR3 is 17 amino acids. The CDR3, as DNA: TGTGCCAGCAGCAAAGGGGCGGGACAGGGGTGCACAGATACGCAGTATTTT. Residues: CASSKGAGQGCTDTQYF.

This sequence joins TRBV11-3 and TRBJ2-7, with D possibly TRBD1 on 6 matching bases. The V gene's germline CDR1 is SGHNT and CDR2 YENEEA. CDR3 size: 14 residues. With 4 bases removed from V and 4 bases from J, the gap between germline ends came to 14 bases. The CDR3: CASSSRDNLYEQYF. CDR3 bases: TGTGCCAGCAGCTCGAGGGACAATCTTTACGAGCAGTACTTC.

The CDR3 loop reads CASSSRPSGFQETQYF. CDR3 in DNA: TGTGCCAGCAGCAGTCGTCCTAGCGGGTTCCAAGAGACCCAGTACTTC. The V gene is TRBV7-9, the J gene TRBJ2-5, with TRBD2 matching over 8 bases. CDR1 is SEHNR and CDR2 is FQNEAQ in the germline V gene (reference sequence). V trimming: 5 bases; J trimming: 1 base; junction bases outside the gene matches: 9. The CDR3 sequence is 16 residues long.

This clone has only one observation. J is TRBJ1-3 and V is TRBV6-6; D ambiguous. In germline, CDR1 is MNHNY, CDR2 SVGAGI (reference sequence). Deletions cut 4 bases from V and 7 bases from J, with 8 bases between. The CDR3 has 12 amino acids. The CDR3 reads CASSLSVNTIYF. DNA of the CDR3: TGTGCCAGCAGTTTGAGTGTTAACACCATATATTTT.

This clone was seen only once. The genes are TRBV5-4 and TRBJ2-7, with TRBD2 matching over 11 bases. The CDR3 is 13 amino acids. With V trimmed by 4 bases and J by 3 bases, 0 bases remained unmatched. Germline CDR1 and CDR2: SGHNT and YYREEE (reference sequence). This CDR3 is CASSGTSGYEQYF. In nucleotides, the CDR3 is TGTGCCAGCAGCGGGACTAGCGGCTACGAGCAGTACTTC.

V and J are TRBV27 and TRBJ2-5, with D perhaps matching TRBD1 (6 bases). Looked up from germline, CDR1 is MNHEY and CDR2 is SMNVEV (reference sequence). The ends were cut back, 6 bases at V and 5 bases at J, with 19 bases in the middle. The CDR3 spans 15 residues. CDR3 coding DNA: TGTGCCAGCAGGATGATCACAGGGAATGGGGAGACCCAGTACTTC. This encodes CASRMITGNGETQYF.

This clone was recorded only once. The chain's CDR3 is CASSPEGTGKADTQYF. In DNA form, the CDR3 reads TGCGCCAGCAGCCCGGAAGGGACAGGGAAAGCAGATACGCAGTATTTT. This chain uses TRBV5-1 with TRBJ2-3; 9 bases line up with TRBD1. The length of the CDR3 is 16 residues. CDR1 and CDR2 from the germline V gene are SGHRS and YFSETQ. With V trimmed by 4 bases and J by 4 bases, 10 bases remained unmatched.

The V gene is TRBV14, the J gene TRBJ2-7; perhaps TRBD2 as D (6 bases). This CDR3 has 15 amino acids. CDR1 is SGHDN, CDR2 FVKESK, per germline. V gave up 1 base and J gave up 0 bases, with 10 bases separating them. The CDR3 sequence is CASSQVPGASYEQYF. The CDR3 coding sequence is TGTGCCAGCAGCCAAGTGCCGGGAGCCTCCTACGAGCAGTACTTC.

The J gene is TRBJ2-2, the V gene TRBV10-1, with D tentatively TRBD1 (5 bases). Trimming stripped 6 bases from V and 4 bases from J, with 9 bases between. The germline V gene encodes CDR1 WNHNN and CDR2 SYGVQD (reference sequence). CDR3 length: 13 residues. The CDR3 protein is CASRSGSTGELFF. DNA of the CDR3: TGCGCCAGCAGGTCAGGGTCCACCGGGGAGCTGTTTTTT.

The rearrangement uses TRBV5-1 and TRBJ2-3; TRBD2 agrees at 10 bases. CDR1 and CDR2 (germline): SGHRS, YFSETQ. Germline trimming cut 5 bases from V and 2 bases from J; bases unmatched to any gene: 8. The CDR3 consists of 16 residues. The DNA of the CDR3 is TGCGCCAGCAGAGAGCTAGCGGGGGCTCCCACAGATACGCAGTATTTT. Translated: CASRELAGAPTDTQYF. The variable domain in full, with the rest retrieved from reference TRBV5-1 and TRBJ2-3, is KAGVTQTPRYLIKTRGQQVTLSCSPISGHRSVSWYQQTPGQGLQFLFEYFSETQRNKGNFPGRFSGRQFSNSRSEMNVSTLELGDSALYLCASRELAGAPTDTQYFGPGTRLTVL.

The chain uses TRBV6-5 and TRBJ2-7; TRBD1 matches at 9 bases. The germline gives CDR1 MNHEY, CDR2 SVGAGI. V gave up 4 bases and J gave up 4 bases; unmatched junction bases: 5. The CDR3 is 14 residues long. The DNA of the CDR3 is TGTGCCAGCAGTTCCGGGACAGGGTCTTACGAGCAGTACTTC. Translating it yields CASSSGTGSYEQYF.